This T cell receptor beta chain was found in a study of T cell clusters in autoimmune cytopenias. The germline gives CDR1 MDHEN, CDR2 SYDVKM. The CDR3 covers 14 residues. Study-wide findings and caveats: Active autoimmune hepatitis patients had approximately 3.2-fold fewer exclusive TRB clusters than healthy donors.

TRB was amplified by touch-down multiplex PCR, primer pools A and B combined. TCRdb reworked the multiplex PCR reads into one entry per CDR3 protein, no DNA. The table lists about 6,800 distinct CDR3 sequences, with about a quarter in the top ten. Points on this clonotype: Its antigen is not known.

About 37,500 genome equivalents of blood DNA were amplified for TRB. The V and J genes are TRBV28 and TRBJ1-6. Material: peripheral blood. The source of this sequence is a human donor with an autoimmune cytopenia or autoimmune hepatitis (not recorded which). This CDR3 reads CASSRVLRDSPLHF.